Below, 5 T cell receptor beta chains from the same sample are listed, as sequenced in a study of T cell repertoires in cytomegalovirus infection. In TCRdb, the reads were re-called with MiXCR into one record per CDR3 protein. This table has around 230,000 distinct CDR3 sequences, about 5.9% appearing once. The sequencing sample was made of PBMCs. These receptors were obtained from a human donor in good health (CMV status not recorded). Some clones in this sample may be carry-over from other donors' samples.

This clonotype showed up many times. This chain links TRBV4-3 with TRBJ2-1, with TRBD1 as a possible D gene (5 bases). CDR3 length: 15 amino acids. The ends were cut back, 0 bases at V and 3 bases at J, with 9 bases in the middle. In germline, CDR1 is LGHNA, CDR2 YSLEER. The CDR3 region is CASSQDRQLYNEQFF. The CDR3 nucleotides are TGCGCCAGCAGCCAAGATCGACAGCTCTACAATGAGCAGTTCTTC.

The V and J genes are TRBV11-3 and TRBJ2-5; 8 bases align to TRBD1. Germline lookup yields CDR1 SGHNT and CDR2 YENEEA. The trim removed 5 bases at V and 5 bases at J, leaving 7 bases unmatched. This CDR3 region has 14 residues. CDR3 bases: TGTGCCAGCAGCCACGGACAGGGAAGCGAGACCCAGTACTTC. Amino acid sequence: CASSHGQGSETQYF.

This clonotype has at least ten counts. This chain uses TRBV7-2 with TRBJ1-1, with 10 bases that match TRBD1. The trim removed 11 bases at V and 5 bases at J, leaving 8 bases unmatched. The germline V gene encodes CDR1 SGHTA and CDR2 FQGNSA. CDR3 length: 13 residues. The CDR3 loop is CAGGQGRVTEAFF. DNA of the CDR3: TGTGCCGGGGGACAGGGGAGGGTAACTGAAGCTTTCTTT.

The chain has TRBV20-1 and TRBJ1-2; D unresolved. The CDR3 runs to 13 residues. Trimming removed 6 bases at V and 8 bases at J, with 19 bases between. Germline V CDR1 and CDR2: DFQATT, SNEGSKA (reference sequence). This chain's CDR3 is CSAPTTPMRGYTF. In nucleotides, the CDR3 is TGCAGTGCCCCCACGACACCTATGAGAGGCTACACCTTC.

This clonotype showed up many times. CDR3 nucleotides: TGTGCCAGCAGTGAGCCACCAACCGGGACAAAAAACACCTTC. Its translation: CASSEPPTGTKNTF. The chain is built from TRBV6-6 and TRBJ1-2; a possible D gene is TRBD1 (6 bases). V was trimmed by 5 bases and J by 12 bases, leaving 22 bases between them. The CDR3 runs to 14 residues. Germline CDR1 reads MNHNY; CDR2 reads SVGAGI (reference sequence).